The present entry profiles one T cell receptor (beta chain) with its context. This clonotype was found many times. There is no known antigen for this receptor. Per-base qualities were not stored, and no clone one base away is much larger. The library came from 5' RACE. The instrument was a NextSeq 500. The TCR library protocol attached unique molecular identifiers to individual cDNA molecules to correct for sequencing error and PCR bias. Sequencing covered both TCR alpha and beta chains, and within each sample the abundances of alpha and beta sequences were tightly co-correlated. In the authors' own workflow: Decombinator V4 was used to annotate the V gene, J gene and CDR3 of the TCR sequences. Expanded TCRs were defined as changing significantly between any two time points under a Poisson model with p below 0.0001. TCR abundances were normalised to the total number of TCRs sequenced per sample and expressed as counts per million. TRAV1-2 paired with TRAJ12, TRAJ20 or TRAJ33 defined MAIT TCRs, while TRAV10 paired with TRAJ18 defined iNKT TCRs. VDJdb, accessed 1 November 2021, was searched for CMV, EBV and SARS-CoV-2 annotated TCRs, excluding TCRs annotated for multiple antigens. The public reads were quality trimmed at Q25 with fastp and then assembled into clones with MiXCR by TCRdb, keeping productive beta chains. When rows share a CDR3 protein, they turn into one entry using the most common DNA and genes. TCRdb, not the authors, supplied the V and J calls. The sample table lists tens of thousands of distinct CDR3 sequences, around 6.3% of them with a count of one. The ten largest clones take up 7.5% to 8.5% of the sample.

Cut back by 6 bases and 6 bases, the V and J ends lie 14 bases apart. In the germline V gene, CDR1 corresponds to SGHTA and CDR2 to FQGTGA. Spanning cysteine to phenylalanine, the CDR3 consists of 14 amino acids. Solely the CDR3 DNA is kept, with 42 bases framed from the first base. The source of the sample is a study of early T cells in non-severe SARS-CoV-2 infection (dated by TCRdb to the early 2020s). With regard to the full study: Because TCR sequencing relied on bulk RNA taken from unsorted whole blood, pairing of alpha and beta chains was not possible. What the research found in general, with its limitations: VDJdb matching was skewed toward anti-spike CD8 responses and likely underestimated virus-specific expansions, missing private and CD4 specificities.

Set within a cohort of healthcare workers in London, UK, this nested case-control study involved weekly PCR testing of nasopharyngeal swabs along with blood sampling. Between 23 and 31 March 2020, the week of the UK lockdown, healthcare workers were enrolled and then followed up weekly for as long as 16 weeks. The sample in question was whole blood, obtained at baseline. The chain is encoded by TRBV7-3 joined to TRBJ2-2; a weak D assignment points to TRBD1 (6 bases agree). The sequence was obtained from an adult who was a healthcare worker with PCR-confirmed SARS-CoV-2 infection or an uninfected control (not recorded which). CDR3 region: CASRRTGMAGELFF. The DNA sequence is as follows: TGTGCCAGCAGGCGCACAGGGATGGCCGGGGAGCTGTTTTTT.